The table lists the clone carrying this TCR beta chain with many counts. This sample was taken from a study of molecular identifiers for immune sequencing clone quantification. Study-wide background: Replicates partitioned RNA from roughly 20,000 or 100,000 naive CD8 cells into five parts, sequencing four.

Sorting recovered naive CD8 T cells on a CD8+CD4-CCR7+CD45RA+ profile. TCRdb itself ran the PCR reads through MiXCR, one entry per CDR3 protein. The sample lists roughly 300,000 distinct CDR3 sequences, roughly 24% occurring once. This CDR3 is 15 amino acids long. With 6 bases removed from V and 0 bases from J, the gap between germline ends came to 14 bases. The germline V gene encodes CDR1 SGHNT and CDR2 YYREEE (reference sequence). Sequences were obtained from naive CD8+ T cells from blood, with Jurkat cell RNA spiked in. Subset defined: FACS-sorted CD8+CD4-CCR7+CD45RA+ naive T cells. V usage is TRBV5-4 and J usage is TRBJ2-3, with a weak D call TRBD2 (6 bases). The TCR originated in a human donor in good health. Some libraries in this study had Jurkat cell RNA spiked in. CDR3 sequence (DNA): TGTGCCAGCACTCCTGCGGGGACTAGCACAGATACGCAGTATTTT. Amino acids: CASTPAGTSTDTQYF.